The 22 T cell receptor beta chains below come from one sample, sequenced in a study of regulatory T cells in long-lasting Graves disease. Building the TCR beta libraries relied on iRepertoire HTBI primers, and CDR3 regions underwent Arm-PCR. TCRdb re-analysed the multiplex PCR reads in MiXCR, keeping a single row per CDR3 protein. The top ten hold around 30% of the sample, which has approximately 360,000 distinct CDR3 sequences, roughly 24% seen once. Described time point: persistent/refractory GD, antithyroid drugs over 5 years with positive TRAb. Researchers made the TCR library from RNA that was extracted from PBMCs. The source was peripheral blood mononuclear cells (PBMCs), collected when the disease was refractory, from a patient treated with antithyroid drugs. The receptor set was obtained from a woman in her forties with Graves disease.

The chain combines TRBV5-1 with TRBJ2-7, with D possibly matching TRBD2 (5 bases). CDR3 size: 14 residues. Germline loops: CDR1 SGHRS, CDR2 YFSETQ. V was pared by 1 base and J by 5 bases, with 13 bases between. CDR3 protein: CASSLSVGINEQYF. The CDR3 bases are TGCGCCAGCAGCTTGTCGGTCGGGATCAACGAGCAGTACTTC.

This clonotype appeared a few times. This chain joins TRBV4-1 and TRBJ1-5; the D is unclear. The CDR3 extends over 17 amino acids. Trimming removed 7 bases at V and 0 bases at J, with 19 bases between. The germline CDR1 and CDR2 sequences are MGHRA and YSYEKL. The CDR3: CASMATIGVLSNQPQHF. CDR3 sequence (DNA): TGCGCCAGCATGGCCACAATTGGGGTACTTAGCAATCAGCCCCAGCATTTT.

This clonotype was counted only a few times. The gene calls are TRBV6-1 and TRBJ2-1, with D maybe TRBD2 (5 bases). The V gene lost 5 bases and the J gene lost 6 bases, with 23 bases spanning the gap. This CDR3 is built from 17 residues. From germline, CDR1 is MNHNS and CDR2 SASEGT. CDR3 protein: CASSPRPGLEAPNEQFF. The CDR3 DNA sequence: TGTGCCAGCAGTCCAAGACCTGGACTGGAGGCTCCCAATGAGCAGTTCTTC.

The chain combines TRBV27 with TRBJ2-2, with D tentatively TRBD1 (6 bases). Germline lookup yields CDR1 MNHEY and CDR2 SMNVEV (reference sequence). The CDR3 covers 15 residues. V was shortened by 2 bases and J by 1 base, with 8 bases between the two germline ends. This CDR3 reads CASSLDRLNTGELFF. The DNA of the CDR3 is TGTGCCAGCAGTTTAGACAGGCTGAACACCGGGGAGCTGTTTTTT.

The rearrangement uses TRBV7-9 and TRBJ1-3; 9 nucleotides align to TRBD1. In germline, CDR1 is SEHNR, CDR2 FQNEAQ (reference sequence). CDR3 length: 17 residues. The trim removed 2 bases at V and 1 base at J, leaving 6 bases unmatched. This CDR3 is CASSLKHRGQSGNTIYF. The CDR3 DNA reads TGTGCCAGCAGCTTAAAGCACAGGGGGCAGTCTGGAAACACCATATATTTT.

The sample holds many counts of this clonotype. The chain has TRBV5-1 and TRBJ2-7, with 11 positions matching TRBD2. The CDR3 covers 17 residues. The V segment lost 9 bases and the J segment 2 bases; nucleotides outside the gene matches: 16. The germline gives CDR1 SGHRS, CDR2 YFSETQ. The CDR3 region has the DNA TGCGCCAACCCTCTGGGGACTAGCGGAGCATCTACCTACGAGCAGTACTTC. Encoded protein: CANPLGTSGASTYEQYF.

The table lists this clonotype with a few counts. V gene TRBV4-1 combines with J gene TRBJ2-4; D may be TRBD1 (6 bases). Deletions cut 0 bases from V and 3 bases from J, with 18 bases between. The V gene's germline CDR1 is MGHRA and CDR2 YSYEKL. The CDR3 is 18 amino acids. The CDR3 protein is CASSQEGTVAGVKNIQYF. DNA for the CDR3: TGCGCCAGCAGCCAAGAAGGCACGGTGGCAGGGGTCAAAAACATTCAGTACTTC.

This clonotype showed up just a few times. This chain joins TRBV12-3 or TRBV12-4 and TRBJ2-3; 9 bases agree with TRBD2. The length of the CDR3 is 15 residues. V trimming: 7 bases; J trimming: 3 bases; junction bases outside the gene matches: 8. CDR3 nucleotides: TGTGCCAGCACCGTGGGGGCGGGAGGGACAGATACGCAGTATTTT. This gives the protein CASTVGAGGTDTQYF.

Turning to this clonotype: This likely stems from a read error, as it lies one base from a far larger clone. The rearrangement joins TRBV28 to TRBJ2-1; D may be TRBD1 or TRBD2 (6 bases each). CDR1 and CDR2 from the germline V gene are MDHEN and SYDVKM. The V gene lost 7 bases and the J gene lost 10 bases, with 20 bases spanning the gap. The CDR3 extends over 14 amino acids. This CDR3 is CASNKRGTIYEQFF. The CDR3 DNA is TGTGCCAGCAACAAACGCGGGACAATTTACGAGCAGTTCTTC. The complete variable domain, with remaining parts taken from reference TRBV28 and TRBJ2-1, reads DVKVTQSSRYLVKRTGEKVFLECVQDMDHENMFWYRQDPGLGLRLIYFSYDVKMKEKGDIPEGYSVSREKKERFSLILESASTNQTSMYLCASNKRGTIYEQFFGPGTRLTVL.

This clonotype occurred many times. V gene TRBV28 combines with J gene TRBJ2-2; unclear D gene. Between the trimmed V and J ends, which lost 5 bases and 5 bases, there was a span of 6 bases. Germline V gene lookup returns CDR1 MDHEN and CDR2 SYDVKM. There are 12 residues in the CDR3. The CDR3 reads CASSPLTGELFF. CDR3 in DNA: TGTGCCAGCAGTCCACTAACCGGGGAGCTGTTTTTT.

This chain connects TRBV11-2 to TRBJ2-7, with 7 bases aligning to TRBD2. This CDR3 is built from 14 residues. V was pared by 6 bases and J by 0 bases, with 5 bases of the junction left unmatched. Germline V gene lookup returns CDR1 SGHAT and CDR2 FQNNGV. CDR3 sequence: CASSEWGGSYEQYF. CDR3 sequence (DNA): TGTGCCAGCAGTGAATGGGGGGGCTCCTACGAGCAGTACTTC.

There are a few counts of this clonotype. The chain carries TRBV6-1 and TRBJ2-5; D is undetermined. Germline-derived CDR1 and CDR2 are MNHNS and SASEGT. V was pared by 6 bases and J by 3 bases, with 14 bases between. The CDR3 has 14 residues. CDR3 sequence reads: CASSHVSWEETQYF. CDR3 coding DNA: TGTGCCAGCAGCCACGTGAGCTGGGAAGAGACCCAGTACTTC.

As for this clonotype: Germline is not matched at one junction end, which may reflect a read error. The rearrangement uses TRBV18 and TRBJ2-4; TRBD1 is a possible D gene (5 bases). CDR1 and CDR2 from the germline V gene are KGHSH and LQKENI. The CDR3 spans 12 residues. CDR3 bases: TGTGCCAGCTCACCAGTCGGCTTACCAGGGTTCTTC. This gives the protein CASSPVGLPGFF.

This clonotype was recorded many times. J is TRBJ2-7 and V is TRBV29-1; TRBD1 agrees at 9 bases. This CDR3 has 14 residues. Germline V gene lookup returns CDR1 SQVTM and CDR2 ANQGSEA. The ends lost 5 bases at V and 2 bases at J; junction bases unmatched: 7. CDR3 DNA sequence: TGCAGCGTTACCACAGGGGGCCGAACCTACGAGCAGTACTTC. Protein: CSVTTGGRTYEQYF.

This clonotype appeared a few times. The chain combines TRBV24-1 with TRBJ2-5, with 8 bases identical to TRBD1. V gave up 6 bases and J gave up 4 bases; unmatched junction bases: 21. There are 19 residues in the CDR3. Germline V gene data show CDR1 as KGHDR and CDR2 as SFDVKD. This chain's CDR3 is CATSNLDSSRDRIRETQYF. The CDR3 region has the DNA TGTGCCACCAGTAATCTGGATTCCAGCCGGGACAGGATTAGAGAGACCCAGTACTTC.

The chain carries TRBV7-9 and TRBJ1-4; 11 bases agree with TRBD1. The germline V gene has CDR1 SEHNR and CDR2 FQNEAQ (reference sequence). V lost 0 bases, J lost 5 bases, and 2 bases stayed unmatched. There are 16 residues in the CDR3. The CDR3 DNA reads TGTGCCAGCAGCTTAGCCCGGGACAGGGGGAATGAAAAACTGTTTTTT. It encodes CASSLARDRGNEKLFF.

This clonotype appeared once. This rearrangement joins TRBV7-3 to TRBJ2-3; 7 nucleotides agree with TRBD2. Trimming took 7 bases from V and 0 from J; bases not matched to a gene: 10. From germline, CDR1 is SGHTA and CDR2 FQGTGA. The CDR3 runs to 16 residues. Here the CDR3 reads CASTPRRERSTDTQYF. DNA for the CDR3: TGTGCCAGCACCCCCCGGCGGGAGCGAAGCACAGATACGCAGTATTTT.

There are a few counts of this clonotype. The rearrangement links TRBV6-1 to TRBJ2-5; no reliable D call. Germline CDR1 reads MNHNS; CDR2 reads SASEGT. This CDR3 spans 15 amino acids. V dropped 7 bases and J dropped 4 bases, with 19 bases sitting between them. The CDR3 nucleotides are TGTGCCAGCAAGACCGGGCGAGGTCTTAGAGAGACCCAGTACTTC. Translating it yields CASKTGRGLRETQYF.

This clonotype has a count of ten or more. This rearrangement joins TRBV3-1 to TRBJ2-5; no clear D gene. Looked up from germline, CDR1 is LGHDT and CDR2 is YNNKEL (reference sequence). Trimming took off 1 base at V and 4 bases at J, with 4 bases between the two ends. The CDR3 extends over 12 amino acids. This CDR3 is CASSQVGETQYF. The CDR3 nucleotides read TGTGCCAGCAGCCAAGTGGGAGAGACCCAGTACTTC.

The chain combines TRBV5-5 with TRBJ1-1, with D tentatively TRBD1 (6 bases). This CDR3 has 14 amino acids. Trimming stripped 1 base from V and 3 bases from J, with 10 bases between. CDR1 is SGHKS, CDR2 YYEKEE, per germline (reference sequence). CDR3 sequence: CASSLSGDDTEAFF. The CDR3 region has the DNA TGTGCCAGCAGCTTGTCAGGGGATGACACTGAAGCTTTCTTT.

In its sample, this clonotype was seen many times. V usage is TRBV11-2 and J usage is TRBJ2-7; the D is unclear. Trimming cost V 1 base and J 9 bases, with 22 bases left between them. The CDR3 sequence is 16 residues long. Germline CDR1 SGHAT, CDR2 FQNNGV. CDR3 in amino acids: CASSLVGVRPPPGQYF. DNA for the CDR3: TGTGCCAGCAGCTTAGTTGGAGTGAGGCCTCCGCCGGGGCAGTACTTC.

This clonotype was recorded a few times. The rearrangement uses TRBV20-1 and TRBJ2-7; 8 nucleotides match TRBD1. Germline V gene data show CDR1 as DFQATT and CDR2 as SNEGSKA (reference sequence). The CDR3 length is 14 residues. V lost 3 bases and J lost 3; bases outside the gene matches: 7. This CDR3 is CSASPRQGLYEQYF. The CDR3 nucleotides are TGCAGTGCTAGCCCCAGACAGGGGCTCTACGAGCAGTACTTC.